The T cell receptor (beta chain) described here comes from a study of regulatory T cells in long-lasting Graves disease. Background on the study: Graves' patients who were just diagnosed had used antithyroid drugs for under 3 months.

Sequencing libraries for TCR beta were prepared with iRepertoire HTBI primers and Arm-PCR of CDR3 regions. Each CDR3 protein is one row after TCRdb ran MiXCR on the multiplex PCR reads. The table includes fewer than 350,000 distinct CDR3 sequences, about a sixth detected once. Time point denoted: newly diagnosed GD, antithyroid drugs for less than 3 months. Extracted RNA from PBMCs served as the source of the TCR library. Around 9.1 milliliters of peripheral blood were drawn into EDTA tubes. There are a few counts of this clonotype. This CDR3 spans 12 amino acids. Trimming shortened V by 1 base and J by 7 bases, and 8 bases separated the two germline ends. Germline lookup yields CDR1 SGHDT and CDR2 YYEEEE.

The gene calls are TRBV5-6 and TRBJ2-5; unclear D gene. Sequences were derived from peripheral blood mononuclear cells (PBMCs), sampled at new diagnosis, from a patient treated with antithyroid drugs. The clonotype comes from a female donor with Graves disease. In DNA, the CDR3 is TGTGCCAGCAGCTTGTATGGTGCGACCCAGTACTTC. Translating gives CASSLYGATQYF.